Included here is one T cell receptor beta chain sequence, with context. Given a much more abundant clone one base away, this may be a read error. TRB rearrangements spanning V, D and J were amplified using mixed TRB-A/B primers. TCRdb recomputed calls from the multiplex PCR reads with MiXCR, one row per CDR3 protein. The data hold about 5,600 distinct CDR3 sequences, with roughly a quarter observed a single time. This record comes from a study of T cell repertoires in aging, cancer and after chemotherapy. TCR beta rearrangements were amplified from peripheral blood genomic DNA. The source of this sequence is a human donor with a solid tumor. The sequencing sample was made of blood.

In nucleotides, the CDR3 is TGTGCCAGCAGTCCGCTGGTGAGAACAATCCTCCACTTT. As protein: CASSPLVRTILHF. The chain carries TRBV6-5 and TRBJ1-6; unclear D gene. Trimming pared 5 bases from V and 15 bases from J, leaving 17 bases between. The CDR3 is 13 amino acids. The germline V gene encodes CDR1 MNHEY and CDR2 SVGAGI.